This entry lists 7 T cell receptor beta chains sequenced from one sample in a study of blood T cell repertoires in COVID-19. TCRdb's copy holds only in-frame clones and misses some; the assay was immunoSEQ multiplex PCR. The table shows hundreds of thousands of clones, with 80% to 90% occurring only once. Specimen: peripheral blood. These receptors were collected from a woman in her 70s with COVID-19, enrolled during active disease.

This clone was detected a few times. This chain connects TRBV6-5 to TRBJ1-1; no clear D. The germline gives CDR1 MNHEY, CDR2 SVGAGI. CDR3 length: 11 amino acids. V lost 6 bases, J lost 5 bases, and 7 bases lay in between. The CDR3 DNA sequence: TGTGCCAGCAGAGACTCAACTGAAGCTTTCTTT. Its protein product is CASRDSTEAFF.

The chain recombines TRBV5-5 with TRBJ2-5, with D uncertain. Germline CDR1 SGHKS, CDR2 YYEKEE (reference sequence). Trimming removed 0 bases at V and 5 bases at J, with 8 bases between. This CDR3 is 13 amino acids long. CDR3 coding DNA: TGTGCCAGCAGCTTGGTAGTTCCCGAGACCCAGTACTTC. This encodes CASSLVVPETQYF.

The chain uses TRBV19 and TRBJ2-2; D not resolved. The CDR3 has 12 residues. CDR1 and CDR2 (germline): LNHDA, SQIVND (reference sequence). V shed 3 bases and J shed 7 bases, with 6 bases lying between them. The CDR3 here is CASSIRGGELFF. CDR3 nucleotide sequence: TGTGCCAGTAGTATCCGAGGCGGGGAGCTGTTTTTT.

The CDR3 is CASSYVAPGNTEAFF. The CDR3, as DNA: TGTGCCAGCAGTTACGTCGCACCAGGGAACACTGAAGCTTTCTTT. V gene TRBV6-5 combines with J gene TRBJ1-1; no clear D. CDR3 length: 15 amino acids. V was clipped by 2 bases and J by 1 base, with 11 bases between them. Per the germline V gene, CDR1 is MNHEY and CDR2 is SVGAGI.

The CDR3 nucleotides read TGTGCCAGCAGCGTAGCGGTCAGACCAGGCATTCAGTACTTC. It yields the protein CASSVAVRPGIQYF. The chain uses TRBV9 and TRBJ2-4; D uncertain. CDR1 and CDR2 (germline): SGDLS, YYNGEE. The V gene lost 0 bases and the J gene lost 9 bases, with 13 bases spanning the gap. The CDR3 extends over 14 amino acids.

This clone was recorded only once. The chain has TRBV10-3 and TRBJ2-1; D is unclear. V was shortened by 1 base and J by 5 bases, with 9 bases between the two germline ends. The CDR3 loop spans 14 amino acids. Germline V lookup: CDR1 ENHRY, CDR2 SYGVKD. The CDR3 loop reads CAISEYVQNNEQFF. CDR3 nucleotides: TGTGCCATCAGTGAGTATGTCCAAAACAATGAGCAGTTCTTC.

CDR3 amino acids: CASSLAGTSGGDEQFF. CDR3 bases: TGTGCCAGCAGCTTAGCGGGGACTAGCGGGGGGGATGAGCAGTTCTTC. The gene calls are TRBV7-2 and TRBJ2-1; 16 bases fit TRBD2. Trimming removed 0 bases from V and 8 bases from J; junction bases left unmatched: 1. The CDR3 runs to 16 residues. The germline gives CDR1 SGHTA, CDR2 FQGNSA.